This TCR beta chain was captured by sequencing in a study of vaccination effects on CD4 cells after COVID-19. Produced via immunoSEQ multiplex PCR; TCRdb's table is partial and in-frame only. The sample shows around 50,000 clones, 67% of them seen only once. It was after 10 days of culture that CD4+ T cells were isolated. About this clone itself: Its antigen is unidentified.

V lost 1 base, J lost 4 bases, and 9 bases stayed unmatched. In germline, CDR1 is LNHDA, CDR2 SQIVND (reference sequence). The CDR3 has 17 amino acids. The material was CD4+ T cells from PBMCs cultured without peptide, obtained before COVID-19 vaccination. This TCR was sampled from a human donor who received a COVID-19 vaccine. The chain couples TRBV19 to TRBJ2-1; 8 nucleotides match TRBD2. The CDR3 loop reads CASSIGAGGHFYNEQFF. The CDR3 bases are TGTGCCAGTAGTATAGGGGCGGGAGGCCACTTTTACAATGAGCAGTTCTTC.